The 9 T cell receptor beta chains given below trace back to one sample, sequenced in a study of T cells in Graves' hyperthyroidism and ophthalmopathy. Amplification targeted TCR beta CDR3 regions from RNA transcripts. HTBI primers were employed in a first-round RT-PCR of the TCR CDR3. TCRdb redid the calling of the multiplex PCR reads with MiXCR, one entry per CDR3 protein. The sample records hundreds of thousands of distinct CDR3 sequences, approximately 40% being singletons. Sequencing input: blood. The source of these receptors is a man aged 18 to 29 with Graves' hyperthyroidism.

In this sample, this clonotype turned up a few times. V gene TRBV12-3 or TRBV12-4 combines with J gene TRBJ2-7; D not resolved. The V gene lost 5 bases and the J gene lost 7 bases, with 9 bases spanning the gap. This CDR3 comprises 11 residues. CDR3 amino acids: CASSQQEEQYF. The DNA for the CDR3 is TGTGCCAGCAGTCAACAAGAGGAGCAGTACTTC.

CDR3 DNA: TGTGCCAGCTTACGCCAGGGAGATGGCTACACCTTC. It yields the protein CASLRQGDGYTF. V gene TRBV25-1 combines with J gene TRBJ1-2; a weak D match, TRBD1 (5 bases). Trimming stripped 8 bases from V and 6 bases from J, with 13 bases between. This CDR3 comprises 12 residues. Germline CDR1 reads MGHDK; CDR2 reads SYGVNS.

This clonotype was observed many times. The V and J genes are TRBV9 and TRBJ1-4, with TRBD1 as a possible D gene (6 bases). The CDR3 extends over 14 amino acids. The germline CDR1 and CDR2 sequences are SGDLS and YYNGEE. Between the trimmed V and J ends, which lost 5 bases and 3 bases, there was a span of 11 bases. The CDR3 nucleotides read TGTGCCAGCAGTACCGGGACACCTAATGAAAAACTGTTTTTT. Amino acid sequence: CASSTGTPNEKLFF.

V and J are TRBV12-3 or TRBV12-4 and TRBJ2-7; D is uncertain. Trimming left V 6 bases short and J 6 bases short, with 21 bases between. The CDR3 extends over 15 amino acids. CDR3 nucleotide sequence: TGTGCCAGCAGCCCCTATGGTCAGGCGTTGGGCGAGCAGTACTTC. As protein: CASSPYGQALGEQYF.

Regarding this clonotype: A much bigger clone sits one base away, suggesting this may be a read error. V and J are TRBV19 and TRBJ1-1, with 7 bases identical to TRBD1. This CDR3 is built from 16 residues. The germline CDR1 and CDR2 sequences are LNHDA and SQIVND (reference sequence). The CDR3 region is CASSLLGQGVNTEALF. The CDR3 DNA reads as TGTGCCAGTAGCCTCCTCGGGCAGGGGGTAAACACTGAAGCTCTCTTT.

In this sample, this clonotype turned up many times. The chain joins TRBV7-3 to TRBJ2-7; D is uncertain. The V gene lost 5 bases and the J gene lost 6 bases, with 14 bases spanning the gap. The CDR3 has 13 amino acids. Germline V lookup: CDR1 SGHTA, CDR2 FQGTGA. The CDR3 DNA reads as TGTGCCAGCAGCCCAAATGGTGGTCCCGAGCAGTACTTC. It codes for CASSPNGGPEQYF.

V usage is TRBV6-1 and J usage is TRBJ1-2; TRBD1 agrees at 7 bases. Trimming cost V 6 bases and J 10 bases; bases outside gene matches: 5. CDR1 is MNHNS and CDR2 is SASEGT in the germline V gene. This CDR3 comprises 11 residues. CDR3 sequence reads: CASRDTGAYTF. Written as DNA, the CDR3 is TGTGCCAGCAGAGATACAGGGGCCTACACCTTC.

In this sample, this clonotype turned up many times. The chain couples TRBV20-1 to TRBJ2-7, with 10 nucleotides matching TRBD1. The CDR3 is 14 amino acids. Germline CDR1 DFQATT, CDR2 SNEGSKA (reference sequence). Trimming at V came to 3 bases and at J to 2 bases, leaving 4 bases not matched to a gene. CDR3 in amino acids: CSASPGTGAYEQYF. The CDR3 DNA follows: TGCAGTGCTAGCCCCGGGACAGGGGCCTACGAGCAGTACTTC.

This chain connects TRBV9 to TRBJ2-5; D may match TRBD1 or TRBD2 (5 bases each). The germline CDR1 and CDR2 sequences are SGDLS and YYNGEE. V was shortened by 4 bases and J by 2 bases, with 18 bases between the two germline ends. This CDR3 has 16 amino acids. The CDR3 sequence: CASSQWTGTAQETQYF. CDR3 nucleotide sequence: TGTGCCAGCAGCCAGTGGACCGGGACGGCACAAGAGACCCAGTACTTC.